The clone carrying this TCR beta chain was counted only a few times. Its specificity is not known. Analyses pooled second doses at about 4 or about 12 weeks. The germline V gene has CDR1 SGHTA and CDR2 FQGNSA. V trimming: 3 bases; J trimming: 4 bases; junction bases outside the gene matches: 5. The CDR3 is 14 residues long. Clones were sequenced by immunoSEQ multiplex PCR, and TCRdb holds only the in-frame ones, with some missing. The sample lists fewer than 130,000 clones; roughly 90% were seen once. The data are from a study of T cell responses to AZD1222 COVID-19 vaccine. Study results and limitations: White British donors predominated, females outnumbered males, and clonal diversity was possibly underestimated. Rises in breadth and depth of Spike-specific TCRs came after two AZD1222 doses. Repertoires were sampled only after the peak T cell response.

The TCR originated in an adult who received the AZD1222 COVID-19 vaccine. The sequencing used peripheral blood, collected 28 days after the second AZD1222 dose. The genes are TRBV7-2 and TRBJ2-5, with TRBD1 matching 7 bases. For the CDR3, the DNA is TGTGCCAGCAGCTTTACACAGGGGAGAGAGACCCAGTACTTC. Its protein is CASSFTQGRETQYF.